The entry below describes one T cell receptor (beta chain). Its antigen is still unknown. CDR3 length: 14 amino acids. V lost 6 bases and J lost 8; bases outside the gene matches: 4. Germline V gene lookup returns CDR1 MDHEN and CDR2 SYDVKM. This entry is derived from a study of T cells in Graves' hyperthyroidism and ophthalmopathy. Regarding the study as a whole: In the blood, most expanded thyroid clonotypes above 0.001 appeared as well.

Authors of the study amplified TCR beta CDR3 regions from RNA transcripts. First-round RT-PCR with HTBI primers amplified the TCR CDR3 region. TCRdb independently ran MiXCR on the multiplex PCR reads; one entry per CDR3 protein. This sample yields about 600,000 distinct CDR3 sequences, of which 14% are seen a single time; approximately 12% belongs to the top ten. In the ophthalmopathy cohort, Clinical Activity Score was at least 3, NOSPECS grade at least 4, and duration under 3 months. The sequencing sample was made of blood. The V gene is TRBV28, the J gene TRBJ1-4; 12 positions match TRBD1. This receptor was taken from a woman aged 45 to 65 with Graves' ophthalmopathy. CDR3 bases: TGTGCCAGCAGGGGACAGGGGGCGCTGGAAAAACTGTTTTTT. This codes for CASRGQGALEKLFF.